What follows describes a single TCR beta chain. The data stem from a study of T cell responses to AZD1222 COVID-19 vaccine. CDR1 is SGHTA and CDR2 is FQGTGA in the germline V gene. Trimming took off 5 bases at V and 5 bases at J, with 19 bases between the two ends. The CDR3 has 15 residues. Assay used: immunoSEQ multiplex PCR; TCRdb lists only in-frame clones, some missing. The data contain more than 80,000 clones, around 86% of them singletons. V gene TRBV7-3 combines with J gene TRBJ2-7; D may be TRBD1 or TRBD2 (5 bases each). This TCR derives from an adult in good health. Sequencing was performed on peripheral blood, taken on day 0 of AZD1222 vaccination. The CDR3 protein is CASSPWGVGDHEQYF. Here the CDR3 DNA reads TGTGCCAGCAGCCCTTGGGGAGTAGGGGACCACGAGCAGTACTTC. Based on the CDR3 plus reference TRBV7-3 and TRBJ2-7, the full variable domain is GAGVSQTPSNKVTEKGKYVELRCDPISGHTALYWYRQSLGQGPEFLIYFQGTGAADDSGLPNDRFFAVRPEGSVSTLKIQRTERGDSAVYLCASSPWGVGDHEQYFGPGTRLTVT.